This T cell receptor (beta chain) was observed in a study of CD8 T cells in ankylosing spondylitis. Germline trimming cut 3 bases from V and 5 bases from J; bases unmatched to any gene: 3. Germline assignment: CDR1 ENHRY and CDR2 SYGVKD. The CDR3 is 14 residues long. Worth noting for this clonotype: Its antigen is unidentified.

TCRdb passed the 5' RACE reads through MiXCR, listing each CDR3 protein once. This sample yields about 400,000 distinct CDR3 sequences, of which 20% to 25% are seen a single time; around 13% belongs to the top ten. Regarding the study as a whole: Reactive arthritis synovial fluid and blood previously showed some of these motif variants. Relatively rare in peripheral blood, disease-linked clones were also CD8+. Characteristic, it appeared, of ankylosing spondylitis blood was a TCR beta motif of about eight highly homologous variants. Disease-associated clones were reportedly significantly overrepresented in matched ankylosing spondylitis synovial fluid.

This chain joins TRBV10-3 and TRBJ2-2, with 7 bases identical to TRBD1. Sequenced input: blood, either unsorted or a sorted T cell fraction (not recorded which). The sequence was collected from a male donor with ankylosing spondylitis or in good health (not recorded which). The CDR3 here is CAISDPRGTGELFF. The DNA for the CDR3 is TGTGCCATCAGTGATCCCAGGGGGACCGGGGAGCTGTTTTTT.